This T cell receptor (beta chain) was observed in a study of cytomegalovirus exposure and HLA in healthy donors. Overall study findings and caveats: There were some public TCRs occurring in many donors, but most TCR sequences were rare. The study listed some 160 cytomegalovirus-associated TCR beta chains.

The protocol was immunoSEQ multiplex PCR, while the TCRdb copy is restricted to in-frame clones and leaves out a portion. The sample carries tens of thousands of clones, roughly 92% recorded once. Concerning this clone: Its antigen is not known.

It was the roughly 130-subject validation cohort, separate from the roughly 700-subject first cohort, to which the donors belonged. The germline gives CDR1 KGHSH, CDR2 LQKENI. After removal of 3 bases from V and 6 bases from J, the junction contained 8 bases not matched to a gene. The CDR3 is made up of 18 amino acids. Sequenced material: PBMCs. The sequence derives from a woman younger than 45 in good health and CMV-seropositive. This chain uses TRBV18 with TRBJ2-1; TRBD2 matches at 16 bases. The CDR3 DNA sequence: TGTGCCAGCTCACCCCCCCCCGGGACTAGCGGGAGGGCCAATGAGCAGTTCTTC. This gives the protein CASSPPPGTSGRANEQFF.